This TCR beta chain comes out of a study of T-cell memory formation after mild COVID-19. Study-wide points: Mainly in CM and EM were contracting CD4+ clones; CD8+ were in EMRA.

The V end was cut by 3 bases, the J end by 6 bases, with 9 bases between. This CDR3 spans 13 amino acids. TCRdb re-derived calls from the 5' RACE reads in MiXCR, one entry per CDR3 protein. The sample consists of around 190,000 distinct CDR3 sequences, less than 20% of them appearing once. Regarding this clonotype: Its antigen is unidentified.

The TCR was taken from a man aged 18-30 years who had mild COVID-19 (a few samples of this study predate the infection). Cell type and time point are not known. The chain links TRBV12-3 or TRBV12-4 to TRBJ2-4, with no clear D. The sample consisted of PBMCs or a T cell subset sorted from them (not recorded which). DNA for the CDR3: TGTGCCAGCAGTTTCGCCACGATAAACATTCAGTACTTC. As protein: CASSFATINIQYF.